The clone carrying this TCR beta chain was observed at least ten times. Its target is not known. Thyroid surgery had not been preceded by any treatment in any patient. The sample belongs to a study of metastatic and nonmetastatic thyroid tumors. Findings and limits, study-wide: Reported TCR beta diversity, measured in blood and tumor, was significantly higher for malignant thyroid tumors than for benign nodules.

TCRdb ran MiXCR on the PCR reads. This sample has about 92,000 clones, with 15% found just once. This TCR was sampled from a female donor with papillary thyroid cancer or a benign thyroid nodule (not recorded which). Some clones in this sample may be carry-over from other donors' samples. Sequenced material: blood.

The CDR3 sequence is CASSEWSGGRETQYF. The CDR3 DNA reads TGTGCCAGCAGTGAGTGGTCGGGAGGACGGGAGACCCAGTACTTC. V and J are TRBV2 and TRBJ2-5; 7 bases are a match to TRBD2. This CDR3 spans 15 amino acids. Trimming took 3 bases from V and 5 from J; bases not matched to a gene: 9. Germline CDR1 and CDR2: SNHLY and FYNNEI. Combining the CDR3 with reference TRBV2 and TRBJ2-5 gives the whole variable domain EPEVTQTPSHQVTQMGQEVILRCVPISNHLYFYWYRQILGQKVEFLVSFYNNEISEKSEIFDDQFSVERPDGSNFTLKIRSTKLEDSAMYFCASSEWSGGRETQYFGPGTRLLVL.